Below, one T cell receptor (beta chain) is given with its context. Its antigen is not identified. The entry originates in a study of graft-versus-host responses after intestinal transplantation. Study at large: Every recipient had anti-thymocyte globulin induction and 2 to 3 years of tacrolimus plus steroids. Regarding the study as a whole: Recipient marrow harbored GvH clones, some of which surfaced first in ileum or blood.

The assay was immunoSEQ multiplex PCR, and TCRdb's table has in-frame clones only and misses some. The sample consists of about 15,000 clones, approximately 89% of them appearing once. Trimming took 0 bases from V and 3 from J, leaving 12 bases between them. The CDR3 is 16 residues long. Germline assignment: CDR1 SGDLS and CDR2 YYNGEE. Another site or the posterior iliac crest supplied the bone marrow collected after transplant. This clonotype was sampled from a human patient who received an intestinal transplant, so some T cells may come from the graft donor. Source: bone marrow, taken approximately 130 days after intestinal transplantation. The J gene is TRBJ2-2, the V gene TRBV9; possibly TRBD2 for D (6 bases). CDR3 bases: TGTGCCAGCAGCGTAGGCAAAGGAGGGGACACCGGGGAGCTGTTTTTT. Translation: CASSVGKGGDTGELFF.